Included here is one T cell receptor (beta chain) sequence, with context. Other DNA sequences in the same sample also yield this CDR3. Per the germline V gene, CDR1 is DFQATT and CDR2 is SNEGSKA (reference sequence). This CDR3 is 11 amino acids long. Trimming removed 0 bases from V and 5 bases from J, with 4 bases in between. The input for sorted-subset replicate PCRs was about 200 ng DNA, some 30,000 T cell genomes. The data were produced by immunoSEQ multiplex PCR, yet TCRdb's version contains in-frame clones alone and is incomplete. The sample yields some 2 million clones, 90% to 95% seen once. This entry is derived from a study of shared clonotypes between healthy human individuals.

This TCR was recovered from a man aged 18 to 35 in good health. Input material: naive CD4+ T cells sorted from blood. Subset described: CD45RA+ positively selected. The genes are TRBV20-1 and TRBJ1-1; D uncertain. The CDR3 DNA sequence: TGCAGTGCTAGAGAAGGGACTGAAGCTTTCTTT. Protein product: CSAREGTEAFF.